The rows below give T cell receptor beta chains drawn from one sample of a study of blood T cell repertoires in COVID-19. Here immunoSEQ multiplex PCR was the method, and the copy in TCRdb shows in-frame clones only, minus some. The sample consists of under 250,000 clones, roughly 85% of them appearing once. Sequenced sample: PBMCs or T cells enriched from blood (not recorded which). The receptors stem from a woman between 45 and 60 years old with acute COVID-19. Both conserved end residues are part of each CDR3. Rows may omit the clone size; those that give it use once, few, many or a size class.

TRBJ1-1,TRBV6-2/TRBV6-3,-,CASSEGRNTEAFF
TRBJ1-6,TRBV5-1,-,CASRTGGGSPLHF
TRBJ1-2,TRBV27,-,CASSVEELGLTGYTF
TRBJ1-2,TRBV5-1,-,CASSTGTGRDYGYTF
TRBJ1-4,TRBV7-2,-,CASSDTLTWANEKLFF
TRBJ1-6,TRBV6-5,-,CASSNRGYNSPLHF
TRBJ1-6,TRBV3-1/TRBV3-2,-,CASSPGTGDSPLHF
TRBJ2-7,TRBV14,-,CASSQDRLRGYAEYF
TRBJ2-1,TRBV7-2,-,CASRNLAGAGDEQFF
TRBJ1-1,TRBV6-6,-,CASSYGQADTEAFF
TRBJ1-5,TRBV19,-,CASSIDPGQRNQPQHF
TRBJ1-1,TRBV6-2/TRBV6-3,-,CASSYSAGRHTEAFF
TRBJ1-4,TRBV6-6,-,CASRTPGTVGEKLFF
TRBJ1-5,TRBV7-9,-,CASSLGTGEWPQHF
TRBJ1-2,TRBV4-3,-,CASSQDAVAGAGGYTF
TRBJ1-6,TRBV19,-,CATRASSYNSPLHF
TRBJ1-4,TRBV7-9,-,CASSFYNEKLFF
TRBJ2-2,TRBV9,-,CASSSRLAGGMKGTGELFF
TRBJ1-1,TRBV19,-,CASTDRGTEAFF
TRBJ2-7,TRBV12-3/TRBV12-4,-,CASVPGTDYEQYF
TRBJ2-5,TRBV18,-,CASSPPDRAQETQYF
TRBJ1-2,TRBV27,few,CASSETGITANYGYTF
TRBJ1-1,TRBV19,-,CASLQGTEAFF